This is a list of T cell receptor beta chains from one sample in a study of Ad26.COV2.S vaccination and SARS-CoV-2 variants. TCRdb's table, derived via immunoSEQ multiplex PCR, lists solely in-frame clones and lacks some. This table holds more than 150,000 clones, around 90% found once. The material was peripheral blood, obtained after recovery from COVID-19. The receptors here all came from a human donor who had recovered from COVID-19. CDR3s include the opening cysteine and the closing phenylalanine or tryptophan. The order of the fields is J gene, V gene, D gene, clone size, CDR3 DNA, CDR3 protein. D genes are given only for firm matches. Only some rows state a clone size, as once, few, many or a class for expanded clones.

j_gene: TRBJ2-5
v_gene: TRBV9
d_gene: TRBD2
abundance: NA
CDR3nt: TGTGCCAGCAGCCCCACGACTAGCGGTTGGAGCCAGTACTTC
CDR3aa: CASSPTTSGWSQYF

j_gene: TRBJ2-5
v_gene: TRBV5-1
d_gene: NA
abundance: NA
CDR3nt: TGCGCCAGCAGCTTCAGCGAGCGGATGCAAGAGACCCAGTACTTC
CDR3aa: CASSFSERMQETQYF

j_gene: TRBJ2-1
v_gene: TRBV2
d_gene: TRBD2
abundance: NA
CDR3nt: TGTGCCAGCAGTGAAAAGGCGGGAGCGATCAATGAGCAGTTCTTC
CDR3aa: CASSEKAGAINEQFF

j_gene: TRBJ1-2
v_gene: TRBV29-1
d_gene: NA
abundance: NA
CDR3nt: TGCAGCGTTGCCCAGGGCATGGGCTATGGCTACACCTTC
CDR3aa: CSVAQGMGYGYTF

j_gene: TRBJ2-7
v_gene: TRBV7-2
d_gene: TRBD1
abundance: few
CDR3nt: TGTGCCAGCAGCCCACAGGGACAGGCCATCTCCTACGAGCAGTACTTC
CDR3aa: CASSPQGQAISYEQYF

j_gene: TRBJ2-5
v_gene: TRBV27
d_gene: NA
abundance: NA
CDR3nt: TGTGCCAGCAGTTTCGCCGGGGCCCAAGAGACCCAGTACTTC
CDR3aa: CASSFAGAQETQYF

j_gene: TRBJ2-1
v_gene: TRBV5-4
d_gene: NA
abundance: NA
CDR3nt: TGTGCCAGCAGCTTGCGGCAGGAGCCCTCCTACAATGAGCAGTTCTTC
CDR3aa: CASSLRQEPSYNEQFF

j_gene: TRBJ1-1
v_gene: TRBV11-2
d_gene: NA
abundance: NA
CDR3nt: TGTGCCAGCAGCTTAGCTGGGTCCGCAACTGAAGCTTTCTTT
CDR3aa: CASSLAGSATEAFF

j_gene: TRBJ2-1
v_gene: TRBV3-1/TRBV3-2
d_gene: NA
abundance: NA
CDR3nt: TGTGCCAGCAGCCAAGCCTCCTTCAATGAGCAGTTCTTC
CDR3aa: CASSQASFNEQFF

j_gene: TRBJ2-1
v_gene: TRBV4-1
d_gene: NA
abundance: NA
CDR3nt: TGCGCCAGCAGCCAAGAAGAGACTGCGGCCAATGAGCAGTTCTTC
CDR3aa: CASSQEETAANEQFF

j_gene: TRBJ2-5
v_gene: TRBV4-2
d_gene: TRBD2
abundance: once
CDR3nt: TGTGCCAGCAGCCCCGCCGGGACTAGGCAAGAGACCCAGTACTTC
CDR3aa: CASSPAGTRQETQYF

j_gene: TRBJ2-5
v_gene: TRBV27
d_gene: NA
abundance: NA
CDR3nt: TGTGCCAGCAGTTCCCTGGGGGGGCGGGAGACCCAGTACTTC
CDR3aa: CASSSLGGRETQYF

j_gene: TRBJ2-7
v_gene: TRBV18
d_gene: TRBD1
abundance: NA
CDR3nt: TGTGCCAGCTCACCAGACAGGGCACACGAGCAGTACTTC
CDR3aa: CASSPDRAHEQYF

j_gene: TRBJ1-2
v_gene: TRBV5-6
d_gene: TRBD1
abundance: NA
CDR3nt: TGTGCCAGCAGCACCGGGACAGGGAGGTATGGCTACACCTTC
CDR3aa: CASSTGTGRYGYTF

j_gene: TRBJ1-2
v_gene: TRBV10-3
d_gene: TRBD1
abundance: NA
CDR3nt: TGTGCCATCAGTGCAGGGGGCAGTGGCTACACCTTC
CDR3aa: CAISAGGSGYTF

j_gene: TRBJ1-5
v_gene: TRBV27
d_gene: NA
abundance: NA
CDR3nt: TGTGCCAGCAGTCCTCTCGGGAGGACGCCGTTTTTCAATCAGCCCCAGCATTTT
CDR3aa: CASSPLGRTPFFNQPQHF

j_gene: TRBJ2-1
v_gene: TRBV19
d_gene: TRBD2
abundance: NA
CDR3nt: TGTGCCAGTAGTATGGCCCGCCTAGCGGGGGGATACAATGAGCAGTTCTTC
CDR3aa: CASSMARLAGGYNEQFF

j_gene: TRBJ2-5
v_gene: TRBV4-1
d_gene: NA
abundance: NA
CDR3nt: TGCGCCAGCAGCCAAGGAGGGGAAGAGACCCAGTACTTC
CDR3aa: CASSQGGEETQYF

j_gene: TRBJ2-7
v_gene: TRBV10-3
d_gene: NA
abundance: NA
CDR3nt: TGTGCCATCAGTGACAGGACCATTTCCTACGAGCAGTACTTC
CDR3aa: CAISDRTISYEQYF

j_gene: TRBJ2-7
v_gene: TRBV5-1
d_gene: NA
abundance: NA
CDR3nt: TGCGCCAGCAGCTTGGACAGAATATACGAGCAGTACTTC
CDR3aa: CASSLDRIYEQYF

j_gene: TRBJ1-2
v_gene: TRBV7-8
d_gene: NA
abundance: NA
CDR3nt: TGTGCCAGCAGCTTAGGCCGGGTTTCAAGGGACTATGGCTACACCTTC
CDR3aa: CASSLGRVSRDYGYTF

j_gene: TRBJ2-5
v_gene: TRBV7-3
d_gene: NA
abundance: NA
CDR3nt: TGTGCCAGCAGCTTTACAGCGCAAGAGACCCAGTACTTC
CDR3aa: CASSFTAQETQYF

j_gene: TRBJ1-2
v_gene: TRBV5-5
d_gene: NA
abundance: NA
CDR3nt: TGTGCCAGCAGCTTGGCCACCCCATCCCTTGGCTACACCTTC
CDR3aa: CASSLATPSLGYTF

j_gene: TRBJ1-1
v_gene: TRBV5-6
d_gene: NA
abundance: NA
CDR3nt: TGTGCCAGCAGTTTCTCTACTGAAGCTTTCTTT
CDR3aa: CASSFSTEAFF

j_gene: TRBJ1-5
v_gene: TRBV7-2
d_gene: NA
abundance: NA
CDR3nt: TGTGCCAGCAGCTCAAGGGTCCAACAGCCCCAGCATTTT
CDR3aa: CASSSRVQQPQHF

j_gene: TRBJ1-4
v_gene: TRBV19
d_gene: NA
abundance: NA
CDR3nt: TGTGCCAGTAGTATAGACCCGGTAAAGTCCGACGGCGCAACTAATGAAAAACTGTTTTTT
CDR3aa: CASSIDPVKSDGATNEKLFF

j_gene: TRBJ2-7
v_gene: TRBV28
d_gene: TRBD1
abundance: NA
CDR3nt: TGTGCCAGCAGTGCCCCGGGACAGACTGTCGAGCAGTACTTC
CDR3aa: CASSAPGQTVEQYF

j_gene: TRBJ2-1
v_gene: TRBV9
d_gene: TRBD2
abundance: NA
CDR3nt: TGTGCCAGCAGCGTAGCCGGGAGGGCCGTGGATGAGCAGTTCTTC
CDR3aa: CASSVAGRAVDEQFF

j_gene: TRBJ2-7
v_gene: TRBV15
d_gene: TRBD1
abundance: NA
CDR3nt: TGTGCCACCAGCAGAGATGCCAGGGGGCGAGGCGAGCAGTACTTC
CDR3aa: CATSRDARGRGEQYF

j_gene: TRBJ1-3
v_gene: TRBV14
d_gene: NA
abundance: NA
CDR3nt: TGTGCCAGCAGCCCCCGCCAGGGAGGAAACACCATATATTTT
CDR3aa: CASSPRQGGNTIYF